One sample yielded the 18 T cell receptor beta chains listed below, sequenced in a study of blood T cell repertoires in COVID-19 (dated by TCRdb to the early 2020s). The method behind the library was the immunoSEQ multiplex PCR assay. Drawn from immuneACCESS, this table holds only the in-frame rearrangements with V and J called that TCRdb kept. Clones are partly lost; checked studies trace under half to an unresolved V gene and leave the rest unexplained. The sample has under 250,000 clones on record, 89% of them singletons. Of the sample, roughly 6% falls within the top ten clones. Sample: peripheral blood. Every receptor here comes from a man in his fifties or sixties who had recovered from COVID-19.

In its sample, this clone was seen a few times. The CDR3 bases are TGTGCCAGCACAAGGGACACGGGCACTGAAGCTTTCTTT. Its translation is CASTRDTGTEAFF. The chain uses TRBV2 and TRBJ1-1; a weak D match, TRBD1 (6 bases). Germline assignment: CDR1 SNHLY and CDR2 FYNNEI. Trimming stripped 7 bases from V and 4 bases from J, with 13 bases between. The CDR3 runs to 13 residues.

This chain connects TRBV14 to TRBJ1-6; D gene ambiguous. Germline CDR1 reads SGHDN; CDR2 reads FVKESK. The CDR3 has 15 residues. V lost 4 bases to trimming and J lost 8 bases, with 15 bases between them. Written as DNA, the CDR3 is TGTGCCAGCAGCCGAGGGTACCTTTCCCATTCACCCCTCCACTTT. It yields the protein CASSRGYLSHSPLHF.

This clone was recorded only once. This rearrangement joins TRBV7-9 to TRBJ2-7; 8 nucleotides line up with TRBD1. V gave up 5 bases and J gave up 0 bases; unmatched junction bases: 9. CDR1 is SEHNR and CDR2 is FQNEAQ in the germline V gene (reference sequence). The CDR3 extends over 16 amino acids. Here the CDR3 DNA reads TGTGCCAGCAGCCAACCAGGGGGCTCGAGCTCCTACGAGCAGTACTTC. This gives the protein CASSQPGGSSSYEQYF.

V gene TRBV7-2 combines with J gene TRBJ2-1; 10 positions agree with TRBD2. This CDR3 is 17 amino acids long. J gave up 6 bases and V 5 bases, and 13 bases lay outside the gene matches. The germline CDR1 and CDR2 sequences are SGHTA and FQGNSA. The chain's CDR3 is CASSPGGAGGLSNEQFF. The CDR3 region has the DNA TGTGCCAGCAGCCCCGGCGGAGCGGGAGGGTTGAGCAATGAGCAGTTCTTC.

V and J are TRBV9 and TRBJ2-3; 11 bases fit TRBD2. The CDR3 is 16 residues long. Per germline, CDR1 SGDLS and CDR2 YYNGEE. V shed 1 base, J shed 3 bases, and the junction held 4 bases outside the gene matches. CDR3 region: CASSVLAGGETDTQYF. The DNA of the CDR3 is TGTGCCAGCAGCGTACTAGCGGGAGGTGAGACAGATACGCAGTATTTT.

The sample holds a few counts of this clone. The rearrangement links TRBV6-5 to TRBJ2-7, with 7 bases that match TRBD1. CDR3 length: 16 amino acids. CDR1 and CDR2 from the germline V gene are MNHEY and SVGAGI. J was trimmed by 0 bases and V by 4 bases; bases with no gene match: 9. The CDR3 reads CASSSLRTGSSYEQYF. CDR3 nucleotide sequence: TGTGCCAGCAGTTCCCTCCGGACAGGTAGCTCCTACGAGCAGTACTTC.

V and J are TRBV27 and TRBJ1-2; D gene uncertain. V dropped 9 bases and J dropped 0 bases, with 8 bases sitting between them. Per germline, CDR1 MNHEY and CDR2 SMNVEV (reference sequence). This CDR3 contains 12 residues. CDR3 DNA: TGTGCCAGTTCCCCCACTAACTATGGCTACACCTTC. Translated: CASSPTNYGYTF.

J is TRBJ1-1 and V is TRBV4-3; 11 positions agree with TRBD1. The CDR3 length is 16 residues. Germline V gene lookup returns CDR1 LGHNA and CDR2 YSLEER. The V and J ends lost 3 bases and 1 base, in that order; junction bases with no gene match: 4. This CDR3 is CASSQRDRGANTEAFF. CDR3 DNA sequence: TGCGCCAGCAGCCAGAGGGACAGGGGGGCGAACACTGAAGCTTTCTTT.

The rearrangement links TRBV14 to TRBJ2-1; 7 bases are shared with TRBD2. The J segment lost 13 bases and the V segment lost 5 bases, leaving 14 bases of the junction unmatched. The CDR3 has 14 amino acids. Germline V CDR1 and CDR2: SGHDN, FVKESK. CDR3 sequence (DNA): TGTGCCAGCAGCGCCCCCGGGCGGGGGAACCTACAGTTCTTC. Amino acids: CASSAPGRGNLQFF.

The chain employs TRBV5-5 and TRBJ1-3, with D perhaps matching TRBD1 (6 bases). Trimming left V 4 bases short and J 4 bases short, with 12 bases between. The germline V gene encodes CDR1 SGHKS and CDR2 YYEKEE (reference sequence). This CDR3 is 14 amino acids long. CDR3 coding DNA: TGTGCCAGCAGCAGGACAGCCCTCGGAAACACCATATATTTT. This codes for CASSRTALGNTIYF.

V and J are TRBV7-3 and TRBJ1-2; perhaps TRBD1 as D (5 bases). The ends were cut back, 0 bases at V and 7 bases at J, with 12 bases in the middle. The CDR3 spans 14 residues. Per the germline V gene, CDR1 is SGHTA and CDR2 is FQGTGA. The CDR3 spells CASSLTPGMGGYTF. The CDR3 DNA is TGTGCCAGCAGCTTAACTCCAGGGATGGGTGGCTACACCTTC. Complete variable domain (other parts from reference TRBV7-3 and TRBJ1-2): GAGVSQTPSNKVTEKGKYVELRCDPISGHTALYWYRQSLGQGPEFLIYFQGTGAADDSGLPNDRFFAVRPEGSVSTLKIQRTERGDSAVYLCASSLTPGMGGYTFGSGTRLTVV.

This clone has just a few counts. Here the CDR3 reads CASSFMEGPYEQYF. CDR3 in DNA: TGTGCCAGCAGCTTTATGGAGGGCCCCTACGAGCAGTACTTC. The chain couples TRBV7-2 to TRBJ2-7, with D maybe TRBD2 (6 bases). Trimming shortened V by 3 bases and J by 2 bases, and 11 bases separated the two germline ends. CDR1 is SGHTA, CDR2 FQGNSA, per germline. The CDR3 has 14 residues.

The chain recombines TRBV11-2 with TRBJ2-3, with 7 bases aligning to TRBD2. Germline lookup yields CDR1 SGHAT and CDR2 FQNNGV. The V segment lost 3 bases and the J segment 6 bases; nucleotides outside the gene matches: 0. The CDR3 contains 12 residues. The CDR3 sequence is CASSFGGDTQYF. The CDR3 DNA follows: TGTGCCAGCAGCTTCGGGGGGGATACGCAGTATTTT.

CDR3 nucleotide sequence: TGCGCCAACTTAAGGACTAGCGGTGATGATACGCAGTATTTT. Amino acid sequence: CANLRTSGDDTQYF. V usage is TRBV10-1 and J usage is TRBJ2-3; 10 nucleotides match TRBD2. V was pared by 10 bases and J by 6 bases, with 10 bases of the junction left unmatched. The CDR3 is made up of 14 amino acids. CDR1 is WNHNN and CDR2 is SYGVQD in the germline V gene (reference sequence).

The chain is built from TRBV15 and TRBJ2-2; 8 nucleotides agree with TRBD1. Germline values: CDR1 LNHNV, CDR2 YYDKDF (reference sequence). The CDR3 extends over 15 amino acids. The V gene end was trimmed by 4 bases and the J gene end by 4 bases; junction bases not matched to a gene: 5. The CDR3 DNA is TGTGCCACCAGCACCTGGACAGGGAGCACCGGGGAGCTGTTTTTT. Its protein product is CATSTWTGSTGELFF.

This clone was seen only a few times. This CDR3 reads CASSLQAGTPIYNSPLHF. The DNA for the CDR3 is TGTGCCAGCAGCTTACAGGCCGGGACACCTATCTATAATTCACCCCTCCACTTT. The chain carries TRBV11-3 and TRBJ1-6; possible D gene TRBD1, 6 bases. Trimming shortened V by 2 bases and J by 3 bases, and 17 bases separated the two germline ends. The CDR3 runs 18 residues. Per germline, CDR1 SGHNT and CDR2 YENEEA.

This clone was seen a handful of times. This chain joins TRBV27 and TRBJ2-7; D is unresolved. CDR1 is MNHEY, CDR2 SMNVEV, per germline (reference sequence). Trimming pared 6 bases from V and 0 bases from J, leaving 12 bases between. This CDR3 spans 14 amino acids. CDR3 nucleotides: TGTGCCAGCAGAACCCAGGCGAGCTCCTACGAGCAGTACTTC. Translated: CASRTQASSYEQYF.

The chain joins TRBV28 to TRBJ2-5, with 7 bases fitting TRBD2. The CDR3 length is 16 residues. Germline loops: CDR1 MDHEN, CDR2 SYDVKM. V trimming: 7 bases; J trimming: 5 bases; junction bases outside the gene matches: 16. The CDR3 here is CASTPSPGGGWETQYF. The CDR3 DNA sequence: TGTGCCAGCACCCCGAGCCCCGGGGGAGGGTGGGAGACCCAGTACTTC.